This T cell receptor beta chain comes out of a study of cytomegalovirus exposure and HLA in healthy donors. The donors were part of the validation cohort of roughly 110 subjects. That cohort was separate from the first cohort, which comprised about 730 subjects. Clones were sequenced by immunoSEQ multiplex PCR, and TCRdb holds only the in-frame ones, with some missing. The sample has some 170,000 clones, roughly nine tenths seen once; the top ten hold roughly 2.6%. Study-level findings and limits: According to a subsequent analysis, TCR clusters from the first cohort were inclined to appear together in the 120 validation repertoires. Rare TCR sequences predominated, though certain public TCRs were found in many donors.

V was cut by 6 bases and J by 7 bases, with 9 bases left in between. This CDR3 spans 11 amino acids. Germline lookup yields CDR1 SNHLY and CDR2 FYNNEI. Concerning this clone: The target antigen is unknown.

The chain couples TRBV2 to TRBJ1-1; possible D gene TRBD1, 5 bases. Material for sequencing was PBMCs. This clonotype was obtained from a man in his late teens or twenties in good health and CMV-seropositive. CDR3: CASSLGGEAFF. The CDR3 DNA reads TGTGCCAGCAGCCTCGGGGGTGAAGCTTTCTTT.